The 18 T cell receptor beta chains reported below all come from one sample, sequenced in a study of CD4+ T cells in melanoma (dated by TCRdb to between 2020 and 2023). Libraries were constructed by the immunoSEQ multiplex PCR assay. Entries here come from immuneACCESS through TCRdb and include only in-frame sequences with V and J called. Some clones fail to appear in such tables; in the studies checked, an unresolved V gene covers under half of the shortfall, and the cause of the remainder is unknown. A total of 110,000 to 150,000 clones appear in this sample, around 90% of them only once. 1.5% of the sample goes to the ten largest clones. Source of these receptors: a human donor with melanoma.

The chain recombines TRBV11-2 with TRBJ1-3, with D possibly being TRBD1 (5 bases). Trimming pared 4 bases from V and 4 bases from J, leaving 11 bases between. The CDR3 spans 14 residues. The V gene's germline CDR1 is SGHAT and CDR2 FQNNGV. CDR3 residues: CASSSYRSGNTIYF. DNA for the CDR3: TGTGCCAGCAGCTCGTACAGGTCCGGAAACACCATATATTTT.

The rearrangement links TRBV5-4 to TRBJ2-1, with 10 bases lining up with TRBD1. The germline CDR1 and CDR2 sequences are SGHNT and YYREEE (reference sequence). The CDR3 loop spans 15 amino acids. V was pared by 0 bases and J by 5 bases, with 2 bases of the junction left unmatched. As DNA, the CDR3 is TGTGCCAGCAGCTTGGGGGACAGGGGTGACAATGAGCAGTTCTTC. As protein: CASSLGDRGDNEQFF.

This clone was counted between two and nine times. CDR3 DNA: TGCGCCAGCAGCTTGGGAGCGCCGGGCTACACCTTC. Its translation is CASSLGAPGYTF. The chain joins TRBV5-1 to TRBJ1-2; D not certain. V lost 0 bases and J lost 8, with 8 bases in between. The CDR3 extends over 12 amino acids. Looked up from germline, CDR1 is SGHRS and CDR2 is YFSETQ.

The rearrangement joins TRBV6-1 to TRBJ1-4, with D perhaps TRBD1 (5 bases). Germline assignment: CDR1 MNHNS and CDR2 SASEGT. CDR3 size: 14 residues. Trimming cost V 6 bases and J 6 bases, with 14 bases left between them. CDR3 region: CASRNRRGDEKLFF. In DNA form, the CDR3 reads TGTGCCAGCAGAAACAGGAGAGGGGATGAAAAACTGTTTTTT.

CDR3 in DNA: TGTGCCAGCAGCCCGGGGACTAGCGGGGGACTCCAAGAGACCCAGTACTTC. This sequence encodes CASSPGTSGGLQETQYF. The rearrangement uses TRBV7-8 and TRBJ2-5, with 14 bases aligning to TRBD2. J was trimmed by 1 base and V by 5 bases; bases with no gene match: 6. Germline V CDR1 and CDR2: SGHVS, FQNEAQ. The CDR3 has 17 residues. Drawing the rest from reference TRBV7-8 and TRBJ2-5, the complete variable domain is GAGVSQSPRYKVAKRGQDVALRCDPISGHVSLFWYQQALGQGPEFLTYFQNEAQLDKSGLPSDRFFAERPEGSVSTLKIQRTQQEDSAVYLCASSPGTSGGLQETQYFGPGTRLLVL.

The chain is built from TRBV6-5 and TRBJ1-1; 10 bases line up with TRBD1. Germline V gene data show CDR1 as MNHEY and CDR2 as SVGAGI. This CDR3 region has 15 residues. V lost 0 bases, J lost 5 bases, and 3 bases stayed unmatched. The CDR3 region is CASSYSGQGQTEAFF. DNA for the CDR3: TGTGCCAGCAGTTACTCGGGACAGGGGCAAACTGAAGCTTTCTTT.

In this sample, this clone turned up once. The chain employs TRBV2 and TRBJ2-7, with D unclear. CDR3 size: 11 residues. Trimming pared 6 bases from V and 2 bases from J, leaving 5 bases between. Germline V gene data show CDR1 as SNHLY and CDR2 as FYNNEI. The CDR3 coding sequence is TGTGCCAGCAGCCCGGCCTACGAGCAGTACTTC. Translation gives CASSPAYEQYF.

This chain uses TRBV7-9 with TRBJ2-3, with D possibly called TRBD1 or TRBD2 (5 bases each). The CDR3 length is 15 residues. Germline V gene data show CDR1 as SEHNR and CDR2 as FQNEAQ (reference sequence). The V gene lost 0 bases and the J gene lost 2 bases, with 9 bases spanning the gap. CDR3 sequence (DNA): TGTGCCAGCAGCTTAGCGGGGACGGACACAGATACGCAGTATTTT. This sequence encodes CASSLAGTDTDTQYF.

The sample holds a few counts of this clone. The gene calls are TRBV6-1 and TRBJ1-6; a weak D match, TRBD1 (6 bases). The CDR3 extends over 15 amino acids. V was shortened by 1 base and J by 9 bases, with 13 bases between the two germline ends. Germline loops: CDR1 MNHNS, CDR2 SASEGT. The CDR3 coding sequence is TGTGCCAGCAGTGAAGGAGGGACATCCGGTTCACCCCTCCACTTT. Translated, it gives CASSEGGTSGSPLHF.

This chain uses TRBV6-6 with TRBJ1-2; D unresolved. Trimming cost V 4 bases and J 0 bases, with 12 bases left between them. The CDR3 is 15 residues long. Looked up from germline, CDR1 is MNHNY and CDR2 is SVGAGI (reference sequence). The CDR3 bases are TGTGCCAGCAGTTCACGCATCACAACTAACTATGGCTACACCTTC. Protein sequence: CASSSRITTNYGYTF.

The rearrangement uses TRBV5-1 and TRBJ1-4; the D is unclear. The V end lost 4 bases, the J end lost 2 bases, and 15 bases lay between the germline ends. The CDR3 totals 16 residues. Germline lookup yields CDR1 SGHRS and CDR2 YFSETQ. CDR3 bases: TGCGCCAGCAGCCCCCCGGGGATTGGCACTAATGAAAAACTGTTTTTT. Encoded protein: CASSPPGIGTNEKLFF.

The J gene is TRBJ1-1, the V gene TRBV5-1, with D maybe TRBD1 (6 bases). The CDR3 totals 18 residues. The V end lost 3 bases, the J end lost 3 bases, and 24 bases lay between the germline ends. Germline V CDR1 and CDR2: SGHRS, YFSETQ. CDR3 in DNA: TGCGCCAGCAGCTCGGGGCGGGGGGCCGACTTCGGTTACACTGAAGCTTTCTTT. Encoded protein: CASSSGRGADFGYTEAFF.

This clone was detected once. The chain combines TRBV5-8 with TRBJ1-4, with D possibly matching TRBD1 (6 bases). Between the trimmed V and J ends, which lost 2 bases and 5 bases, there was a span of 10 bases. CDR1 is SGHTS, CDR2 YDEGEE, per germline. The CDR3 is 14 residues long. This chain's CDR3 is CASSLQGGNEKLFF. In DNA form, the CDR3 reads TGTGCCAGCAGCTTACAGGGAGGAAATGAAAAACTGTTTTTT.

The chain combines TRBV7-9 with TRBJ2-6, with D uncertain. V was pared by 5 bases and J by 0 bases, with 17 bases between. Germline CDR1 reads SEHNR; CDR2 reads FQNEAQ (reference sequence). The CDR3 loop spans 18 amino acids. This chain's CDR3 is CASSPRGFAISGANVLTF. DNA for the CDR3: TGTGCCAGCAGCCCCCGTGGGTTCGCCATCTCTGGGGCCAACGTCCTGACTTTC.

A few counts support this clone. The V gene is TRBV7-9, the J gene TRBJ1-1, with D perhaps TRBD1 (6 bases). V gave up 2 bases and J gave up 5 bases, with 9 bases separating them. The germline V gene encodes CDR1 SEHNR and CDR2 FQNEAQ (reference sequence). The CDR3 runs 13 residues. This CDR3 is CASSLQGKTEAFF. CDR3 coding DNA: TGTGCCAGCAGCTTACAGGGGAAGACTGAAGCTTTCTTT.

The gene calls are TRBV5-1 and TRBJ2-2; D is perhaps TRBD1 (5 bases). CDR3 length equals 13 residues. Trimming shortened V by 4 bases and J by 7 bases, and 11 bases separated the two germline ends. The germline V gene has CDR1 SGHRS and CDR2 YFSETQ. In nucleotides, the CDR3 is TGCGCCAGCAGCCCGTTGGGGCGCGGGGAGCTGTTTTTT. The encoded protein is CASSPLGRGELFF.

This sequence joins TRBV2 and TRBJ1-5, with D tentatively TRBD1 (6 bases). The V end lost 2 bases, the J end lost 9 bases, and 17 bases lay between the germline ends. The CDR3 totals 15 residues. Germline CDR1 is SNHLY and CDR2 is FYNNEI. The CDR3 protein is CASSESMVRGSPQHF. CDR3 coding DNA: TGTGCCAGCAGTGAATCAATGGTCAGGGGATCGCCCCAGCATTTT.

The genes are TRBV5-6 and TRBJ1-1, with unresolved D. CDR3 length: 13 residues. The germline V gene encodes CDR1 SGHDT and CDR2 YYEEEE. V was clipped by 2 bases and J by 1 base, with 6 bases between them. The DNA for the CDR3 is TGTGCCAGCAGCTTAGGTCCGAACACTGAAGCTTTCTTT. This sequence encodes CASSLGPNTEAFF.